Below, one T cell receptor (beta chain) is given with its context. Its antigen remains unknown. The data were obtained in a study of monozygotic twins with inflammatory bowel disease. Whole-study findings and limits: Against healthy co-twins, IBD patients had lower TCRbeta diversity (measured by inverse Simpson). The analysis yielded no support for one strong signal or clonotype associated with IBD.

The template switching step added UMIs that contained a 6-nucleotide sample barcode. TCRalpha and TCRbeta cDNA went through nested PCRs of roughly 16 and 10 cycles, two in total. TCRdb re-called the 5' RACE reads and gives one entry per CDR3 protein, without DNA. The sample table includes about 200,000 distinct CDR3 sequences. Germline V gene sequence: CDR1 KGHDR, CDR2 SFDVKD. The CDR3 has 15 residues. Sequenced material: blood. The chain joins TRBV24-1 to TRBJ1-5; without DNA, the TCRdb call of TRBD1 cannot be checked. This TCR derives from a human donor with ulcerative colitis or Crohn's disease, or a healthy co-twin of an affected twin (not recorded which). Here the CDR3 reads CATSDTGTSNQPQHF.